Detailed here is one T cell receptor (beta chain). Its antigen has not been determined. No base qualities exist here, and no much larger clone lies one base off it. Library method: 5' RACE. TCRdb names Illumina HiSeq 2500 as the instrument used. The second PCR ran for about 7 to 11 cycles and used a J-beta primer mix along with a sample-barcoded 5' primer. Each TCR beta cDNA molecule received a unique molecular identifier from a template-switch 5' adaptor carrying 12 random nucleotides. At least 3 million CDR3-containing paired-end reads were obtained from each sample. First-strand cDNA synthesis was performed from all RNA using the Mint cDNA synthesis kit, with priming by a TRBC-specific oligonucleotide. Following uracil-DNA glycosylase treatment, a first 18-cycle PCR with universal primers M1SS and BC2_uni_R was performed on all cDNA. In the paper's pipeline: Each sample was normalized by randomly selecting 1 million high-quality reads, each carrying a distinct molecular identifier. Reads with shared molecular identifiers were discarded instead of being binned into consensus sequences. CDR3 identification, clonotype clustering and error correction used MiTCR with a Q25 quality threshold and the strictest error-elimination algorithm. Lower-bound total TCR beta diversity was estimated with a nonparametric unseen species model using Euler transformation. TCRdb reworked the public reads: Q25 trimming with fastp, MiXCR clone assembly, productive beta chains retained. Here each entry gathers all rows of one CDR3 protein and keeps the most common genes and DNA. Here the V and J calls rest on TCRdb's processing, not on the authors' analysis. Recorded for this sample are roughly 700,000 distinct CDR3 sequences; approximately 25% of them occurred a single time. Under 10% of the sample goes to the ten largest clones.

The data are from a study of blood T cells in healthy people across ages (dated by TCRdb to 2014 to 2015). In terms of the full investigation: Template switching captured roughly one uniquely barcoded TCR beta cDNA molecule per two T cells in model experiments. The study measured age-related changes in TCR beta repertoire diversity using deep sequencing normalized with unique cDNA molecular identifiers. Donors were grouped into four age groups: young (average approximately 16 years), middle-aged (around 39), aged (around 60) and long-lived (approximately 81). The study analyzed two additional independent replicas of 1 million unique cDNA reads from the same blood draw for two donors, one aged 18 to 29 and one aged 80 or older. Results the study describes overall, beyond this receptor: Observed TCR beta diversity per million T cells fell roughly linearly with age, and a significant reduction was already apparent by age roughly 40. Since profiling was done on bulk unsorted PBMCs, naive and antigen-experienced compartments could not be conclusively compared. Compared with the aged group, more naive CD4+ T cells, fewer expanded clones and increased TCR diversity were shown by the long-lived group, suggesting age selection. The CMV infection status of donors was not known, potentially confounding age-related changes in expanded clonotypes. Estimates of total diversity based on one million sequenced T cells were regarded as lower bounds and as underestimates. There was a strong correlation between observed TCR beta diversity and the percentage of naive T cells measured by flow cytometry.

Donors were approximately 42 systemically healthy Caucasian individuals from Russia aged roughly 6 to 100 years. Each donor gave 8 to 10 milliliters of peripheral blood, drawn into EDTA-treated Vacutainer tubes. Ficoll-Paque density-gradient centrifugation was used to isolate PBMCs, with at least 6.5 million obtained per sample. Trizol reagent was used to extract total RNA from PBMCs, with at least 5.5 micrograms per sample. For every donor, flow cytometry on a PBMC aliquot measured the percentage of naive CD45RAhigh/CD27high T cells. The same data also contributed to another study, on T cells of mothers and their children. As the second publication notes: Donors were nine systemically healthy Caucasian individuals: three mothers and their six children. cDNA synthesis consumed the entire amount of extracted RNA, loaded at about 1.6 ug RNA in each 15 ul reaction. In the second PCR, the M1S primer introduced both the sample barcodes and 2-4 random nucleotides. Over 8.5 million TCR beta CDR3 reads were obtained for each mother, and approximately 3 million reads were obtained for each child. Thymic selection similarly shapes TCR recombination output in related and unrelated pairs, with minor effect from inherited differences. Normalized repertoire overlap in related mother-child pairs was always slightly higher than in unrelated mother-child pairs, but the difference was never significant. No persistent microchimeric T cell clones were detected, at a sensitivity of roughly 96 clones per million clonotypes. In the study, deep NGS was used to compare the TCR beta repertoires of mothers and children, and features distinguishing related mother-child pairs from unrelated individuals were sought. Mothers averaged about 37 +/- 4 years of age and children averaged about 10 +/- 4 years. After adapter ligation with NEBNext reagents, the libraries were sequenced on Illumina HiSeq 2000 with 100+100 nt paired-end reads. Mother and child libraries were prepared a month apart and sequenced in separate runs to prevent cross-contamination. Each donor had between roughly 450,000 and 2,100,000 distinct TCR beta clonotypes identified. Naive TCR beta clonotypes were estimated from low-frequency clonotypes matched to each donor's FACS-determined naive share, without sorting.

The sequence was collected from a boy younger than 18 in good health. The sample taken for sequencing was blood.

The CDR3 amino acid sequence is: CASSQRSGTSFEDTQYF. The sequenced DNA: TGTGCCAGCAGCCAAAGATCCGGGACTTCGTTCGAAGATACGCAGTATTTT. This sequence uses TRBV7-9 and TRBJ2-3; the D region possibly corresponds to TRBD2 (6 bases align). The junction shows trimming of 5 bases on V and 5 bases on J, plus 23 bases between the germline ends. CDR1 is given as SEHNR and CDR2 as FQNEAQ, both from the germline V gene (reference sequence). The CDR3 numbers 17 residues from cysteine through phenylalanine. Only CDR3 DNA remains: 51 bases, in frame from the first base.